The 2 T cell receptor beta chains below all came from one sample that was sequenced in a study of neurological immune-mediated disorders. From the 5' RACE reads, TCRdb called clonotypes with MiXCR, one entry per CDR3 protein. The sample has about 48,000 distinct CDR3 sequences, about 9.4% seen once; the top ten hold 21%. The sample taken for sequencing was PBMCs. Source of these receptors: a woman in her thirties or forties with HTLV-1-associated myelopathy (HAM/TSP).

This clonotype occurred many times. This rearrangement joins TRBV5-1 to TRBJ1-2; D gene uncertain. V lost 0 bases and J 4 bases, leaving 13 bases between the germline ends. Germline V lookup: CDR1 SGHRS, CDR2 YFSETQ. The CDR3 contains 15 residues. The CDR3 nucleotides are TGCGCCAGCAGCTTGGGCATCGTGTCCACCTATGGCTACACCTTC. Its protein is CASSLGIVSTYGYTF.

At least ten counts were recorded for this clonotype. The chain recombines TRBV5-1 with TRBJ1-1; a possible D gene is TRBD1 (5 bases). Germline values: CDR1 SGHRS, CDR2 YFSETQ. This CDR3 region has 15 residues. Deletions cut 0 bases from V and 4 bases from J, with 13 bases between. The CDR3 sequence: CASSLDLGLSTEAFF. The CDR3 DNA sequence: TGCGCCAGCAGCTTGGATCTGGGGCTGAGCACTGAAGCTTTCTTT.